The 32 T cell receptor beta chains in this list originate from one sample, sequenced in a study of CXCR3-negative and CXCR3-positive naive CD8 T cells. The libraries of TRB cDNA were constructed through 5' RACE using UMI labels. Reanalyzing the 5' RACE reads, TCRdb keeps one entry per CDR3 protein, without DNA. This sample's table has over 70,000 distinct CDR3 sequences. Sequencing was done on a sample of naive CXCR3- CD8+ T cells from blood. Sample subset: CD45RO-CCR7+CD27+CD95- naive CD8+ T cells lacking CXCR3 (TNR3-). These receptors were obtained from a human donor in good health. Some clones in this sample may be carry-over from other donors' samples.

This sequence joins TRBV5-1 and TRBJ2-7; TCRdb's D call, TRBD1, is unchecked because there is no DNA. The length of the CDR3 is 14 residues. Germline assignment: CDR1 SGHRS and CDR2 YFSETQ. CDR3 residues: CASTPFPRSYEQYF.

J is TRBJ2-1 and V is TRBV28; the TRBD1 assignment by TCRdb is unverifiable without DNA. Germline loops: CDR1 MDHEN, CDR2 SYDVKM. This CDR3 spans 15 amino acids. The CDR3 is CASSLGTGPGNEQFF. Filled out from reference TRBV28 and TRBJ2-1, the complete variable domain reads DVKVTQSSRYLVKRTGEKVFLECVQDMDHENMFWYRQDPGLGLRLIYFSYDVKMKEKGDIPEGYSVSREKKERFSLILESASTNQTSMYLCASSLGTGPGNEQFFGPGTRLTVL.

The chain carries TRBV28 and TRBJ1-5. This CDR3 has 14 amino acids. The germline V gene encodes CDR1 MDHEN and CDR2 SYDVKM. This CDR3 reads CASSFGGDDQPQHF.

This chain joins TRBV13 and TRBJ2-3; the TCRdb call, TRBD2, lacks DNA for checking. Germline CDR1 and CDR2: PRHDT and FYEKMQ (reference sequence). This CDR3 comprises 17 residues. The CDR3 loop is CASSLGLAGGGADTQYF.

V gene TRBV6-2 or TRBV6-3 combines with J gene TRBJ2-7; TCRdb designates TRBD1, a call that cannot be tested without DNA. Germline lookup yields CDR1 MNHEY and CDR2 SVGEGT. This CDR3 spans 13 amino acids. CDR3 protein: CATIGHFADEQYF.

This chain uses TRBV2 with TRBJ2-7; the TCRdb call, TRBD1, lacks DNA for checking. This CDR3 spans 15 amino acids. Germline loops: CDR1 SNHLY, CDR2 FYNNEI. The CDR3 region is CASSGGTGVTYEQYF.

The chain combines TRBV7-2 with TRBJ2-7; absent DNA, TCRdb's TRBD1 call cannot be checked. This CDR3 has 15 residues. Germline-derived CDR1 and CDR2 are SGHTA and FQGNSA. CDR3 amino acids: CASSPNWDPGYEQYF.

The V gene is TRBV5-1, the J gene TRBJ2-7; checking the TCRdb D call of TRBD1 is not possible without DNA. Germline CDR1 reads SGHRS; CDR2 reads YFSETQ. The length of the CDR3 is 16 residues. The CDR3: CASSLGDRAGTYEQYF.

The rearrangement links TRBV7-9 to TRBJ2-3; TCRdb designates TRBD1, a call that cannot be tested without DNA. Germline assignment: CDR1 SEHNR and CDR2 FQNEAQ (reference sequence). The CDR3 runs 16 residues. CDR3 sequence: CASSSKWTARTDTQYF.

The V call is TRBV29-1, the J call TRBJ1-1; the TCRdb call, TRBD1, lacks DNA for checking. This CDR3 is 13 amino acids long. CDR1 is SQVTM, CDR2 ANQGSEA, per germline. Here the CDR3 reads CSVEGGRRTEAFF.

V gene TRBV11-2 combines with J gene TRBJ2-1; TCRdb outputs TRBD2, but without DNA this stays unchecked. The germline gives CDR1 SGHAT, CDR2 FQNNGV. CDR3 size: 12 residues. CDR3 sequence: CASLRGSGEQFF.

The chain joins TRBV25-1 to TRBJ2-1; TCRdb indicates TRBD2, and absent DNA this call remains unverified. The CDR3 extends over 16 amino acids. Germline V gene sequence: CDR1 MGHDK, CDR2 SYGVNS. CDR3 loop: CASSPPGQGSYNEQFF. Variable domain in full (rest from reference TRBV25-1 and TRBJ2-1): EADIYQTPRYLVIGTGKKITLECSQTMGHDKMYWYQQDPGMELHLIHYSYGVNSTEKGDLSSESTVSRIRTEHFPLTLESARPSHTSQYLCASSPPGQGSYNEQFFGPGTRLTVL.

This sequence joins TRBV7-9 and TRBJ2-7; TCRdb indicates TRBD2, and absent DNA this call remains unverified. CDR1 and CDR2 (germline): SEHNR, FQNEAQ (reference sequence). This CDR3 is 18 amino acids long. The CDR3 loop is CASSGAVKSAGGSWEQYF. The whole variable domain, remainder taken from reference TRBV7-9 and TRBJ2-7, is DTGVSQNPRHKITKRGQNVTFRCDPISEHNRLYWYRQTLGQGPEFLTYFQNEAQLEKSRLLSDRFSAERPKGSFSTLEIQRTEQGDSAMYLCASSGAVKSAGGSWEQYFGPGTRLTVT.

V gene TRBV7-9 combines with J gene TRBJ1-2; TCRdb selects TRBD1, and the lack of DNA leaves this call unchecked. The germline V gene encodes CDR1 SEHNR and CDR2 FQNEAQ (reference sequence). The CDR3 consists of 15 residues. The CDR3 sequence is CASSSGTVKVYGYTF.

The chain combines TRBV7-2 with TRBJ2-3; TCRdb's D gene call, TRBD2, goes unchecked for lack of DNA. The CDR3 consists of 14 residues. In germline, CDR1 is SGHTA, CDR2 FQGNSA. CDR3: CASSTGLAGDTQYF.

V is TRBV29-1 and J is TRBJ2-3; TCRdb returns TRBD2, unconfirmable since there is no DNA. CDR3 length: 16 amino acids. The germline V gene encodes CDR1 SQVTM and CDR2 ANQGSEA. CDR3 protein: CSVEGAAEDSTDTQYF.

The chain is built from TRBV12-3 or TRBV12-4 and TRBJ1-1. There are 13 residues in the CDR3. The CDR3 is CASSLAVQDEAFF.

This chain connects TRBV28 to TRBJ2-1; the D call of TRBD2 rests on TCRdb alone, since no DNA is present to check it. The germline V gene has CDR1 MDHEN and CDR2 SYDVKM. The length of the CDR3 is 17 residues. The CDR3 sequence: CASGRTTPRSTYNEQFF.

The chain has TRBV11-2 and TRBJ2-1; TCRdb picks TRBD2, but there is no DNA to check that call. Per germline, CDR1 SGHAT and CDR2 FQNNGV. This CDR3 comprises 17 residues. CDR3 region: CASSLSGEREVREEQFF.

The V call is TRBV7-8, the J call TRBJ2-2; TCRdb returns TRBD1, unconfirmable since there is no DNA. Germline assignment: CDR1 SGHVS and CDR2 FQNEAQ. This CDR3 is built from 15 residues. The CDR3 loop reads CASSFNRTNTGELFF.

The chain recombines TRBV15 with TRBJ2-1; TCRdb's D call of TRBD2 is untestable without DNA. The CDR3 runs 14 residues. The germline V gene has CDR1 LNHNV and CDR2 YYDKDF (reference sequence). The CDR3 protein is CATSSERGYNEQFF. Looking up the rest from reference TRBV15 and TRBJ2-1 gives the full variable domain: DAMVIQNPRYQVTQFGKPVTLSCSQTLNHNVMYWYQQKSSQAPKLLFHYYDKDFNNEADTPDNFQSRRPNTSFCFLDIRSPGLGDTAMYLCATSSERGYNEQFFGPGTRLTVL.

J is TRBJ1-5 and V is TRBV4-1. Per germline, CDR1 MGHRA and CDR2 YSYEKL. This CDR3 has 16 amino acids. This CDR3 reads CASSQEGADSNQPQHF.

The chain employs TRBV10-3 and TRBJ2-4; the TCRdb call, TRBD1, lacks DNA for checking. The CDR3 is 15 amino acids. Germline V gene data show CDR1 as ENHRY and CDR2 as SYGVKD. CDR3: CAISEGGEAKNIQYF.

V and J are TRBV11-2 and TRBJ2-1; TCRdb outputs TRBD1, but without DNA this stays unchecked. This CDR3 has 15 amino acids. Germline V gives CDR1 SGHAT, CDR2 FQNNGV. The CDR3 is CASSNGVGSQGEQFF.

The chain links TRBV12-3 or TRBV12-4 to TRBJ2-2; without DNA, the TCRdb call of TRBD1 cannot be checked. The CDR3 totals 15 residues. The CDR3 here is CASSFREGDTGELFF.

The V gene is TRBV28, the J gene TRBJ2-3; TCRdb's D call, TRBD2, is unchecked because there is no DNA. Germline loops: CDR1 MDHEN, CDR2 SYDVKM. CDR3 size: 17 residues. Here the CDR3 reads CASSLSLGSGSTDTQYF.

CDR3 protein: CASSGDYQETQYF. The chain uses TRBV11-2 and TRBJ2-5; the D gene TCRdb calls, TRBD1, cannot be checked with no DNA. The CDR3 is made up of 13 amino acids. CDR1 SGHAT and CDR2 FQNNGV come from the germline V gene. Combining the CDR3 with reference TRBV11-2 and TRBJ2-5 gives the whole variable domain EAGVAQSPRYKIIEKRQSVAFWCNPISGHATLYWYQQILGQGPKLLIQFQNNGVVDDSQLPKDRFSAERLKGVDSTLKIQPAKLEDSAVYLCASSGDYQETQYFGPGTRLLVL.

CDR3 loop: CSGVDPRTAYNEQFF. This sequence joins TRBV29-1 and TRBJ2-1; TCRdb lists TRBD2, though no DNA is available to test this call. This CDR3 comprises 15 residues. The germline V gene encodes CDR1 SQVTM and CDR2 ANQGSEA.

The V and J genes are TRBV4-3 and TRBJ2-7; there is no DNA to check the TCRdb D call of TRBD1. The CDR3 extends over 15 amino acids. Germline loops: CDR1 LGHNA, CDR2 YSLEER. The CDR3 sequence is CASSQMAGASYEQYF.

This chain uses TRBV3-1 with TRBJ1-1; TCRdb returns TRBD1, unconfirmable since there is no DNA. Germline lookup yields CDR1 LGHDT and CDR2 YNNKEL (reference sequence). This CDR3 contains 16 residues. CDR3 protein: CASSRTGRQWDTEAFF.

The chain uses TRBV7-9 and TRBJ2-5. CDR1 is SEHNR and CDR2 is FQNEAQ in the germline V gene (reference sequence). CDR3 length: 12 residues. CDR3 loop: CASRTHQETQYF.

This chain uses TRBV6-4 with TRBJ2-1; TCRdb's D call, TRBD1, is unchecked because there is no DNA. This CDR3 comprises 15 residues. The germline V gene encodes CDR1 MRHNA and CDR2 SNTAGT. The CDR3 spells CASSDDGGAGNEQFF.